This T cell receptor beta chain comes out of a study of shared clonotypes between healthy human individuals. Naive CD8 cells lacked CD45RO and underwent positive selection for CCR7, leaving out terminally differentiated effector memory CD45RA+ cells. CDR1 SGHDT and CDR2 YYEEEE come from the germline V gene. Trimming cost V 3 bases and J 2 bases, with 16 bases left between them. This CDR3 is 16 amino acids long. The data were produced by immunoSEQ multiplex PCR, yet TCRdb's version contains in-frame clones alone and is incomplete. In the table there are under 850,000 clones, 80% to 95% of which are singletons.

V and J are TRBV5-6 and TRBJ2-3; perhaps D is TRBD1 or TRBD2 (7 bases each). The sequence derives from a man aged 30 to 45 in good health. The specimen was naive CD8+ T cells sorted from blood. The CDR3 bases are TGTGCCAGCAGCTCAGGGGGAGCGGGGTACACAGATACGCAGTATTTT. It specifies CASSSGGAGYTDTQYF.